Each of the 18 T cell receptor beta chains below was sequenced from the same sample in a study of HIV-infected patients and healthy controls. Alpha and beta constant-region primers primed reverse transcription of 500 to 550 ng RNA. Separate chain-specific third strand synthesis with multiplexing indices produced the alpha and beta libraries. TCRdb itself ran the 5' RACE reads through MiXCR, one entry per CDR3 protein. The repertoire holds more than 7,500 distinct CDR3 sequences, with roughly 10% as singletons. Whole blood was used without fractionation, so all unsorted peripheral T cells were included. Sequenced material: blood, taken before antiretroviral therapy. Receptors were obtained from an adult with HIV infection.

This clonotype has a count of ten or more. This chain joins TRBV6-5 and TRBJ2-5; tentatively, D is TRBD1 (6 bases). This CDR3 has 15 amino acids. Trimming left V 2 bases short and J 9 bases short, with 19 bases between. CDR1 is MNHEY and CDR2 is SVGAGI in the germline V gene. CDR3 loop: CASSYGNDRLGAQYF. The CDR3, as DNA: TGTGCCAGCAGTTACGGCAACGACAGGCTCGGGGCCCAGTACTTC.

This clonotype was observed at least ten times. This chain joins TRBV6-1 and TRBJ1-2; D is possibly TRBD1 (5 bases). The V and J ends lost 7 bases and 4 bases respectively, with 13 bases between them. The germline CDR1 and CDR2 sequences are MNHNS and SASEGT. The CDR3 runs to 13 residues. The CDR3 spells CASKGIGRYGYTF. The CDR3 DNA is TGTGCCAGCAAGGGGATAGGGCGCTATGGCTACACCTTC.

In its sample, this clonotype is medium-sized. The V call is TRBV18, the J call TRBJ2-7, with a tentative D call TRBD1 (6 bases). V was cut by 3 bases and J by 7 bases, with 22 bases left in between. CDR3 length equals 16 residues. Germline assignment: CDR1 KGHSH and CDR2 LQKENI. CDR3 DNA sequence: TGTGCCAGCTCACCCTCCCTTGAGCCAGGGGTTAGTGAGCAGTACTTC. It yields the protein CASSPSLEPGVSEQYF.

This clonotype was picked up a small number of times. The chain uses TRBV2 and TRBJ2-3; a possible D gene is TRBD2 (5 bases). Trimming pared 5 bases from V and 0 bases from J, leaving 9 bases between. Germline CDR1 reads SNHLY; CDR2 reads FYNNEI. The length of the CDR3 is 14 residues. Written as DNA, the CDR3 is TGTGCCAGCAGTCCGGGAATGAGCACAGATACGCAGTATTTT. The encoded protein is CASSPGMSTDTQYF.

This chain connects TRBV7-2 to TRBJ2-5; 7 nucleotides agree with TRBD2. V lost 2 bases and J lost 5; bases outside the gene matches: 8. This CDR3 spans 15 amino acids. Germline V gene sequence: CDR1 SGHTA, CDR2 FQGNSA. The CDR3 region has the DNA TGTGCCAGCAGCTTATCAGGCGGGAGTTGGGAGACCCAGTACTTC. Translating gives CASSLSGGSWETQYF.

This clonotype was counted many times. The chain links TRBV7-2 to TRBJ2-3; 8 positions agree with TRBD2. The CDR3 is 14 amino acids. The ends lost 5 bases at V and 3 bases at J; junction bases unmatched: 4. Per the germline V gene, CDR1 is SGHTA and CDR2 is FQGNSA. CDR3 bases: TGTGCCAGCAGCCCTAGACTAGCGACAGATACGCAGTATTTT. Its translation: CASSPRLATDTQYF.

This clonotype rates as large. The chain carries TRBV7-8 and TRBJ2-7, with 11 bases identical to TRBD2. Germline-derived CDR1 and CDR2 are SGHVS and FQNEAQ. The CDR3 is 15 amino acids. The trim removed 1 base at V and 5 bases at J, leaving 4 bases unmatched. The CDR3 here is CASSLVAGGPDEQYF. The CDR3 bases are TGTGCCAGCAGCTTAGTAGCGGGGGGGCCGGACGAGCAGTACTTC.

The table lists this clonotype with many counts. The J gene is TRBJ2-7, the V gene TRBV7-3; D not certain. V lost 1 base to trimming and J lost 7 bases, with 11 bases between them. Germline CDR1 and CDR2: SGHTA and FQGTGA. The CDR3 consists of 13 residues. The CDR3 nucleotides are TGTGCCAGCAGCTTAAATCAGGCTGGGGAGCAGTACTTC. Its translation is CASSLNQAGEQYF.

V usage is TRBV7-2 and J usage is TRBJ1-5; no definite D call. V lost 2 bases to trimming and J lost 4 bases, with 12 bases between them. The length of the CDR3 is 15 residues. Germline values: CDR1 SGHTA, CDR2 FQGNSA. The CDR3 here is CASSLKGIRNQPQHF. As DNA, the CDR3 is TGTGCCAGCAGCTTAAAGGGCATTAGGAATCAGCCCCAGCATTTT.

This clonotype occurred many times. CDR3 nucleotides: TGTGCCAGCAGTTACTCGGGACAGGGAAGTCAGCCCCAGCATTTT. It encodes CASSYSGQGSQPQHF. The chain carries TRBV6-6 and TRBJ1-5, with 9 bases that match TRBD1. Trimming took 0 bases from V and 6 from J; bases not matched to a gene: 3. The germline V gene encodes CDR1 MNHNY and CDR2 SVGAGI (reference sequence). The CDR3 is 15 residues long.

The chain joins TRBV27 to TRBJ2-7; the match to TRBD1 covers 11 bases. With V trimmed by 8 bases and J by 4 bases, 7 bases remained unmatched. This CDR3 has 14 residues. Looked up from germline, CDR1 is MNHEY and CDR2 is SMNVEV (reference sequence). CDR3 nucleotides: TGTGCCAGCGGAGCGGACAGGGGGCAATACGAGCAGTACTTC. Its protein product is CASGADRGQYEQYF.

This clonotype was observed a handful of times. The rearrangement links TRBV4-3 to TRBJ1-5; weak D call: TRBD1 (6 bases). The CDR3 totals 15 residues. Germline assignment: CDR1 LGHNA and CDR2 YSLEER. Trimming left V 1 base short and J 7 bases short, with 14 bases between. CDR3 bases: TGCGCCAGCAGCCAAGCTTTTACAGGGAGCCAGCCCCAGCATTTT. The encoded protein is CASSQAFTGSQPQHF.

This clonotype was picked up many times. This chain uses TRBV7-9 with TRBJ1-5; D is uncertain. Germline V lookup: CDR1 SEHNR, CDR2 FQNEAQ (reference sequence). V shed 1 base and J shed 6 bases, with 4 bases lying between them. CDR3 size: 12 residues. The CDR3, as DNA: TGTGCCAGCAGCTTAGGGAGTCAGCCCCAGCATTTT. Translated: CASSLGSQPQHF.

This clonotype occurred many times. This sequence joins TRBV20-1 and TRBJ2-6; 10 nucleotides align to TRBD2. Germline trimming cut 2 bases from V and 0 bases from J; bases unmatched to any gene: 4. This CDR3 is 17 amino acids long. Germline V gives CDR1 DFQATT, CDR2 SNEGSKA (reference sequence). CDR3 region: CSARSSGSYSGANVLTF. Here the CDR3 DNA reads TGCAGTGCTAGATCTAGCGGGAGTTACTCTGGGGCCAACGTCCTGACTTTC.

This clonotype has at least ten counts. J is TRBJ2-1 and V is TRBV5-1; TRBD2 aligns across 10 bases. V trimming: 0 bases; J trimming: 4 bases; junction bases outside the gene matches: 7. The CDR3 spans 17 residues. Germline loops: CDR1 SGHRS, CDR2 YFSETQ. The CDR3 DNA reads TGCGCCAGCAGCTTGGATTCTAGCGGGGGCTTGTACAATGAGCAGTTCTTC. Translated: CASSLDSSGGLYNEQFF.

This clonotype is categorized as medium-sized. This chain uses TRBV14 with TRBJ1-2, with 10 bases lining up with TRBD1. CDR1 and CDR2 (germline): SGHDN, FVKESK. This CDR3 is built from 16 residues. V dropped 4 bases and J dropped 3; count of bases not matched to a gene: 8. This CDR3 reads CASSRTGTGVDYGYTF. The CDR3 coding sequence is TGTGCCAGCAGCCGGACCGGGACAGGGGTTGACTATGGCTACACCTTC.

This clonotype came up many times. J is TRBJ1-5 and V is TRBV4-3, with a possible D match to TRBD1 (6 bases). V shed 0 bases and J shed 7 bases, with 22 bases lying between them. CDR1 and CDR2 (germline): LGHNA, YSLEER. The CDR3 spans 18 residues. CDR3 residues: CASSQDLSRGGDWQPQHF. In DNA, the CDR3 is TGCGCCAGCAGCCAAGATCTCTCGAGGGGGGGGGATTGGCAGCCCCAGCATTTT.

This clonotype was counted between two and nine times. The chain links TRBV29-1 to TRBJ1-1; 11 bases fit TRBD1. Germline V CDR1 and CDR2: SQVTM, ANQGSEA. The CDR3 covers 14 residues. J lost 5 bases, V lost 7 bases, and 9 bases had no gene match. The CDR3 coding sequence is TGCAGCGCTATTTCCGGGACAGGGGGGACTGAAGCTTTCTTT. Its protein product is CSAISGTGGTEAFF.